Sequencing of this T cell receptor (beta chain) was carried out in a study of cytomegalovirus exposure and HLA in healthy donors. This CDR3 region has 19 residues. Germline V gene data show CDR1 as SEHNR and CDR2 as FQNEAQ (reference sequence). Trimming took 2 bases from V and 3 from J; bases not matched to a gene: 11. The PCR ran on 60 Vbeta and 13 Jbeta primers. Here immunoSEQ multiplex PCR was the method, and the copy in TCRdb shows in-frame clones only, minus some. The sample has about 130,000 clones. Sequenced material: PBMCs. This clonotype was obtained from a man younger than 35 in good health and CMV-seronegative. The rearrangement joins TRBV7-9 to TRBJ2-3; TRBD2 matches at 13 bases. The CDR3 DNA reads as TGTGCCAGCAGCTTACTTGAGTGGACTAGCGGGAGATTGACAGATACGCAGTATTTT. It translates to CASSLLEWTSGRLTDTQYF.